The following is a T cell receptor beta chain sequence with its context. There is no known antigen for this receptor. No base-level quality is on record; no much larger clone is a single base apart. TCRbeta CDR3 regions were amplified from genomic DNA by means of the immunoSEQ Assay, a bias-controlled multiplex PCR. On the study's bioinformatics: Nucleated cell counts per sample were estimated from amplification of reference gene primers within the assay. Sequence reads were collapsed and filtered to measure the absolute abundance of every unique TCRbeta CDR3 rearrangement. For each sample, productive Simpson clonality was calculated as the square root of Simpson's diversity index over productive rearrangements. In TCRdb, the immuneACCESS table is reduced to in-frame sequences with V and J assigned. These tables do not hold every clone; where another copy was compared, an unresolved V gene accounts for under half, and the others remain unexplained. D and trimming come from the DNA, and the V and J calls and clone size come from that table. This sample lists around 220,000 clones; about 90% were detected once. The top ten constitute around 6% of the sample.

According to the germline V gene (reference sequence), CDR1 reads LNHDA and CDR2 reads SQIVND. Including cysteine and phenylalanine, the CDR3 has 14 amino acids. The entry retains the CDR3 DNA only, 42 bases that are in frame from base 1. Trimming at the junction amounts to 6 bases on V and 2 bases on J, and the germline ends lie 11 bases apart. The data belong to a study of blood T cell repertoires in COVID-19 (TCRdb year 2020). For the study in its entirety: The collaborator samples originated in the United States, Italy and Spain and spanned the acute and convalescent phases of COVID-19. Deeply sampled blood TCRbeta repertoires from subjects exposed to, actively infected with, or recovered from COVID-19 were included in the dataset. HLA class I and class II types, where available, came from metadata supplied by the sample provider rather than from assay-based typing. The samples were drawn from the first 160 participants of the ongoing ImmuneRACE study and from 950 to 1,500 subjects provided by 6 global collaborators. The repertoires were released in a freely available public database meant as a resource for research on the immune response to SARS-CoV-2. Sample metadata almost always included a de-identified subject ID, COVID-19 status, age in years and sex. The prospective study material was composed of cDNA or gDNA derived from T cells, B-cell-depleted T cells, or PBMCs. Results and caveats for the whole study, not just this receptor: Clinical and demographic metadata were provided uncurated, with the amount varying by source and participant.

Enrolling through a virtual design, the prospective study's participants ranged in age from roughly 18 to 95 years and lived across more than 20 United States geographic areas. Cohort assignment in the prospective study relied on participant-reported clinical history from a screening survey and a study questionnaire. Each participant in the prospective study had whole blood, serum and a nasopharyngeal or oropharyngeal swab collected by mobile phlebotomists. Additional blood draws and questionnaires over an approximately two-month period could optionally be provided by prospective study participants. Prospective study blood samples were shipped either frozen or at room temperature before DNA extraction.

This receptor chain uses TRBV19 and TRBJ1-5, with the D gene not confidently named. This TCR came from a woman in her 30s with acute COVID-19. The specimen sequenced was PBMCs or T cells enriched from blood (not recorded which). The CDR3 reads CASREGWGNQPQHF. The DNA is as follows: TGTGCCAGTAGGGAGGGATGGGGCAATCAGCCCCAGCATTTT.